This T cell receptor (beta chain) stems from a study of vaccination effects on CD4 cells after COVID-19. Cultured cells yielded isolated CD4+ T cells after 10 to 11 days. Half the medium was replaced with IL-2 medium on days 3 and 7. Here immunoSEQ multiplex PCR was the method, and the copy in TCRdb shows in-frame clones only, minus some. The table shows some 40,000 clones, with roughly 79% occurring only once. As regards this clone: The antigen is not known.

The specimen comprised CD4+ T cells from PBMCs cultured without peptide, sampled before COVID-19 vaccination. This TCR was recovered from a human donor who received a COVID-19 vaccine.

CDR3 nucleotides: TGTGCCACCAGTGATTTCGGTAGCGGATACAATGAGCAGTTCTTC. Protein sequence: CATSDFGSGYNEQFF. This chain links TRBV24-1 with TRBJ2-1, with D perhaps TRBD2 (6 bases). The germline V gene encodes CDR1 KGHDR and CDR2 SFDVKD. Trimming took off 1 base at V and 4 bases at J, with 10 bases between the two ends. The CDR3 length is 15 residues.